The T cell receptor (beta chain) under discussion was sequenced for a study of blood T cell repertoires in COVID-19. Original handling: Estimated nucleated cell counts came from reference gene primer amplification. Sequencing used immunoSEQ multiplex PCR; TCRdb keeps in-frame clones, though not all of them. Clonal size and the V and J genes are those of that table, whereas D and trimming came from the DNA. The data contain about 320,000 clones, around 90% of them singletons. Living in 24 US areas, the participants were between roughly 18 and 89 years of age. Cohorts were assigned according to the clinical history that participants reported. Each recovered donor of Cohort 3 presented with two negative PCRs, clearance, or symptom resolution. The V and J ends lost 5 bases and 7 bases, in that order; junction bases with no gene match: 13. Germline V gene lookup returns CDR1 SNHLY and CDR2 FYNNEI. The CDR3 is made up of 16 amino acids.

This clonotype was obtained from a man aged 55 to 69 who had recovered from COVID-19. The chain is built from TRBV2 and TRBJ2-3, with 9 bases lining up with TRBD1. Input material: PBMCs or T cells enriched from blood (not recorded which). The CDR3 protein is CASSPPRDRVTYTQYF. The CDR3, as DNA: TGTGCCAGCAGTCCCCCCCGGGACAGGGTCACTTATACGCAGTATTTT.